A selection of T cell receptor beta chains follows, all from one sample in a study of cytomegalovirus exposure and HLA in healthy donors. The data were produced by immunoSEQ multiplex PCR, yet TCRdb's version contains in-frame clones alone and is incomplete. This table lists tens of thousands of clones. Material for sequencing was PBMCs. The receptors originated from a woman aged 25-40 years in good health and CMV-seronegative. Each CDR3 is given with its conserved first and last residue. Fields, in order: V gene, J gene, CDR3 protein.

TRBV7-9,TRBJ1-3,CASSQRGNTIYF
TRBV5-1,TRBJ1-1,CASSLDGWTEAFF
TRBV5-1,TRBJ1-4,CASSSTSTNEKLFF
TRBV7-9,TRBJ2-5,CASSPDSFQETQYF
TRBV7-9,TRBJ1-1,CASSKGQGADTEAFF
TRBV4-1,TRBJ2-7,CASSQANPGTPVQMFEQYF
TRBV7-8,TRBJ2-7,CASSLVSSIPNEQYF
TRBV10-1,TRBJ1-3,CASYVRLCSGNTIYF
TRBV5-6,TRBJ1-1,CASSTGVSTEAFF
TRBV4-2,TRBJ2-5,CASSQNWREAQETQYF
TRBV6-6,TRBJ2-3,CASSPLYSTDTQYF
TRBV7-2,TRBJ2-7,CASSSSGGALGQYF
TRBV6-4,TRBJ2-1,CASSDSGASNEQFF
TRBV30,TRBJ2-1,CAWSVRGTLLFSYNEQFF
TRBV30,TRBJ1-1,CAWSSSENTEAFF
TRBV5-1,TRBJ2-7,CASTRGEGGSYEQYF
TRBV11-2,TRBJ2-7,CASSLVRGENEQYF
TRBV19,TRBJ1-1,CASSEGEVTEAFF
TRBV19,TRBJ1-2,CASSLGRGYNYGYTF
TRBV5-4,TRBJ2-1,CASSLVGSGHSFDEQFF
TRBV30,TRBJ2-1,CAWGRNNEQFF
TRBV7-9,TRBJ2-6,CASSLAKLQFSGANVLTF
TRBV7-9,TRBJ2-7,CASSSQRYEQYF